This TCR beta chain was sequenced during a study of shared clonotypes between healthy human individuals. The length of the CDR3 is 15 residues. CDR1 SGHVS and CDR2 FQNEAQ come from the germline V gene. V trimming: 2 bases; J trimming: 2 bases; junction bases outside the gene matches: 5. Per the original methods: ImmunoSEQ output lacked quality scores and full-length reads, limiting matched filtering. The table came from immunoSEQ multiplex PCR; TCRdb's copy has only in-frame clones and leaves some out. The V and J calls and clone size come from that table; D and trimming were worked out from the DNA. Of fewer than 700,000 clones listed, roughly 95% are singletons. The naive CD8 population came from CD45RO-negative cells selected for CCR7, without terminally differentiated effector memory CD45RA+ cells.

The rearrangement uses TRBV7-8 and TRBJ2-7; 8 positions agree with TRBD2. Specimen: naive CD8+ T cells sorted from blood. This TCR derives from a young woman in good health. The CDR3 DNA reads TGTGCCAGCAGCTTACTTAGCGGGGATGCCTACGAGCAGTACTTC. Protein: CASSLLSGDAYEQYF. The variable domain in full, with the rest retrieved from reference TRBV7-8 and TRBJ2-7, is GAGVSQSPRYKVAKRGQDVALRCDPISGHVSLFWYQQALGQGPEFLTYFQNEAQLDKSGLPSDRFFAERPEGSVSTLKIQRTQQEDSAVYLCASSLLSGDAYEQYFGPGTRLTVT.